The rows below give T cell receptor beta chains drawn from one sample of a study of CD8+ T cells in alopecia areata. Here immunoSEQ multiplex PCR was the method, and the copy in TCRdb shows in-frame clones only, minus some. The sample has about 270,000 clones, approximately 60% seen once. This specimen consisted of CD4+ T cells sorted from blood, obtained between weeks 51 and 52, from a patient treated with tofacitinib. These receptors were obtained from a human donor with alopecia areata. Each CDR3 is given with its conserved first and last residue. D genes are given only for firm matches. Size is omitted from some rows. Given values are once, few, many or a class for expanded clones.

D: -; J: TRBJ1-5; V: TRBV30; size: once; CDR3: CAWKPASSNQPQHF; DNA: TGTGCCTGGAAGCCAGCCTCTAGCAATCAGCCCCAGCATTTT
D: -; J: TRBJ2-5; V: TRBV7-9; size: -; CDR3: CASSPERPYQETQYF; DNA: TGTGCCAGCAGCCCAGAGCGGCCTTACCAAGAGACCCAGTACTTC
D: TRBD2; J: TRBJ2-7; V: TRBV30; size: -; CDR3: CAWSRLAGGLVEQYF; DNA: TGTGCCTGGAGTCGACTAGCGGGGGGGCTGGTGGAGCAGTACTTC
D: -; J: TRBJ1-1; V: TRBV11-2; size: few; CDR3: CASSLRVTEAFF; DNA: TGTGCCAGCAGCTTAAGGGTCACTGAAGCTTTCTTT
D: TRBD1; J: TRBJ1-2; V: TRBV30; size: -; CDR3: CAARPSGQDGYTF; DNA: TGTGCCGCTCGGCCCAGCGGACAGGATGGCTACACCTTC
D: -; J: TRBJ2-3; V: TRBV19; size: -; CDR3: CASSELGTDTQYF; DNA: TGTGCCAGTAGCGAGTTAGGGACAGATACGCAGTATTTT
D: TRBD1; J: TRBJ2-1; V: TRBV29-1; size: -; CDR3: CSVRPGTENEQFF; DNA: TGCAGCGTCCGACCCGGGACAGAAAATGAGCAGTTCTTC
D: -; J: TRBJ2-2; V: TRBV2; size: -; CDR3: CASVRDGAATGELFF; DNA: TGTGCCAGCGTCCGGGACGGGGCTGCCACCGGGGAGCTGTTTTTT
D: -; J: TRBJ2-3; V: TRBV5-4; size: few; CDR3: CASSLGQERDTQYF; DNA: TGTGCCAGCAGCTTGGGGCAGGAGAGAGATACGCAGTATTTT
D: TRBD1; J: TRBJ2-3; V: TRBV7-9; size: -; CDR3: CASSSTGGRTDTQYF; DNA: TGTGCCAGCAGCTCCACAGGGGGCCGGACAGATACGCAGTATTTT
D: -; J: TRBJ2-4; V: TRBV15; size: -; CDR3: CATSSEGRRENIQYF; DNA: TGTGCCACCAGCAGTGAGGGGCGTCGTGAAAACATTCAGTACTTC
D: -; J: TRBJ2-5; V: TRBV7-8; size: few; CDR3: CASSSTINRETQYF; DNA: TGTGCCAGCAGCTCGACCATTAATCGGGAGACCCAGTACTTC
D: -; J: TRBJ1-2; V: TRBV30; size: -; CDR3: CAWSVKGPRGYTF; DNA: TGTGCCTGGAGTGTAAAGGGGCCAAGAGGCTACACCTTC
D: TRBD1; J: TRBJ1-5; V: TRBV11-2; size: -; CDR3: CASSLDPTGGQPQHF; DNA: TGTGCCAGCAGCTTAGATCCGACAGGGGGTCAGCCCCAGCATTTT
D: TRBD2; J: TRBJ2-1; V: TRBV29-1; size: few; CDR3: CSVESSGRGEQFF; DNA: TGCAGCGTGGAAAGTTCAGGGAGGGGTGAGCAGTTCTTC
D: -; J: TRBJ2-2; V: TRBV9; size: -; CDR3: CASSVDRISGELFF; DNA: TGTGCCAGCAGCGTAGACAGGATTTCAGGGGAGCTGTTTTTT
D: -; J: TRBJ1-1; V: TRBV9; size: -; CDR3: CASSVDPAGLMAEAFF; DNA: TGTGCCAGCAGCGTAGACCCAGCAGGGCTGATGGCTGAAGCTTTCTTT
D: -; J: TRBJ1-2; V: TRBV29-1; size: -; CDR3: CSVGPKAGTGGYTF; DNA: TGCAGCGTTGGGCCTAAGGCAGGGACCGGTGGCTACACCTTC
D: -; J: TRBJ1-6; V: TRBV7-2; size: -; CDR3: CASSLVGSVGSYNSPLHF; DNA: TGTGCCAGCAGCTTAGTGGGCAGTGTCGGCTCCTATAATTCACCCCTCCACTTT
D: TRBD2; J: TRBJ2-3; V: TRBV15; size: once; CDR3: CATSRPSGGVLGTQYF; DNA: TGTGCCACCAGCAGACCTAGCGGGGGGGTTTTAGGTACGCAGTATTTT
D: -; J: TRBJ2-2; V: TRBV30; size: once; CDR3: CAWSPLRELFF; DNA: TGTGCCTGGAGTCCCCTCAGGGAGCTGTTTTTT
D: TRBD1; J: TRBJ2-6; V: TRBV5-1; size: few; CDR3: CASSEGASSGANVLTF; DNA: TGCGCCAGCAGCGAGGGGGCTAGCTCTGGGGCCAACGTCCTGACTTTC
D: -; J: TRBJ1-6; V: TRBV30; size: once; CDR3: CAWSGGSSYNSPLHF; DNA: TGTGCCTGGAGTGGAGGGAGCTCCTATAATTCACCCCTCCACTTT
D: -; J: TRBJ2-5; V: TRBV9; size: -; CDR3: CASSTGIQETQYF; DNA: TGTGCCAGCAGCACCGGGATCCAAGAGACCCAGTACTTC
D: -; J: TRBJ1-2; V: TRBV19; size: -; CDR3: CASSVRDPGRLMSYTF; DNA: TGTGCCAGTAGTGTCCGGGACCCCGGTCGCCTAATGAGCTACACCTTC
D: -; J: TRBJ1-5; V: TRBV30; size: few; CDR3: CAWSVRSGDQPQHF; DNA: TGTGCCTGGAGTGTACGGTCGGGGGATCAGCCCCAGCATTTT
D: TRBD2; J: TRBJ2-1; V: TRBV10-3; size: few; CDR3: CAISDPGLAGANEQFF; DNA: TGTGCCATCAGTGATCCCGGACTAGCGGGGGCGAATGAGCAGTTCTTC
D: -; J: TRBJ1-2; V: TRBV5-1; size: -; CDR3: CASSQQDYYGYTF; DNA: TGCGCCAGCAGCCAACAGGACTACTATGGCTACACCTTC
D: -; J: TRBJ2-3; V: TRBV10-2; size: -; CDR3: CASTVSTDTQYF; DNA: TGCGCCAGCACTGTTAGCACAGATACGCAGTATTTT
D: TRBD1; J: TRBJ2-2; V: TRBV5-1; size: -; CDR3: CASSQTTGGSRTGELFF; DNA: TGCGCCAGCAGCCAAACCACAGGGGGATCTAGGACCGGGGAGCTGTTTTTT
D: -; J: TRBJ1-4; V: TRBV27; size: once; CDR3: CASSYAPGMREKLFF; DNA: TGTGCCAGCAGTTACGCACCAGGGATGCGTGAAAAACTGTTTTTT
D: TRBD2; J: TRBJ2-5; V: TRBV7-2; size: -; CDR3: CASSPRSGWEETQYF; DNA: TGTGCCAGCAGCCCCCGTAGCGGGTGGGAGGAGACCCAGTACTTC
D: -; J: TRBJ2-3; V: TRBV20-1; size: -; CDR3: CSGTGPDTQYF; DNA: TGCAGTGGTACAGGGCCAGATACGCAGTATTTT
D: -; J: TRBJ2-7; V: TRBV7-9; size: -; CDR3: CASSLRRVTYEQYF; DNA: TGTGCCAGCAGCTTAAGGAGAGTGACCTACGAGCAGTACTTC
D: -; J: TRBJ1-1; V: TRBV27; size: -; CDR3: CASSFGRGGTEAFF; DNA: TGTGCCAGCAGTTTCGGCAGGGGAGGAACTGAAGCTTTCTTT
D: TRBD1; J: TRBJ1-1; V: TRBV4-1; size: -; CDR3: CASSLQDRVAEAFF; DNA: TGCGCCAGCAGCCTACAGGACAGGGTGGCTGAAGCTTTCTTT
D: TRBD1; J: TRBJ1-6; V: TRBV5-1; size: -; CDR3: CASSLHQDRGQDSPLHF; DNA: TGCGCCAGCAGCTTGCACCAGGACAGGGGGCAGGACTCACCCCTCCACTTT
D: -; J: TRBJ1-1; V: TRBV29-1; size: -; CDR3: CSVLHGMNTEAFF; DNA: TGCAGCGTTCTCCACGGAATGAACACTGAAGCTTTCTTT
D: -; J: TRBJ1-2; V: TRBV30; size: -; CDR3: CAWKMGGGGGYTF; DNA: TGTGCCTGGAAGATGGGCGGAGGGGGTGGCTACACCTTC
D: -; J: TRBJ2-5; V: TRBV29-1; size: -; CDR3: CSVDEPTQPFVETQYF; DNA: TGCAGCGTTGATGAACCGACGCAGCCCTTCGTCGAGACCCAGTACTTC